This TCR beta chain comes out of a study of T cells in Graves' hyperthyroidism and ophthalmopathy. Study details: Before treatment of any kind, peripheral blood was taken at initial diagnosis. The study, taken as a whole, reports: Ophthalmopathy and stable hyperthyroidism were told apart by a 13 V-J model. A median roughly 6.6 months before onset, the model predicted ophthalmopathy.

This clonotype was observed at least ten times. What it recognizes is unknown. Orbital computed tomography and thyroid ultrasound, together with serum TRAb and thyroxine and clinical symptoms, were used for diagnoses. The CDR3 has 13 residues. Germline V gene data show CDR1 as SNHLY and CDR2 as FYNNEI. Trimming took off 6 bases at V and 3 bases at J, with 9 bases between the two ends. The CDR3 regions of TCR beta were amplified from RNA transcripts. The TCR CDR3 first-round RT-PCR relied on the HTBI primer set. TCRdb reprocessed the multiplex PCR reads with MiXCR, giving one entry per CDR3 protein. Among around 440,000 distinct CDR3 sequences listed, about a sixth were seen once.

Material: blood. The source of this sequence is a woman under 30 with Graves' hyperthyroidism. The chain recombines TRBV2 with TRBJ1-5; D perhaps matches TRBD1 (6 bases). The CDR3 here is CASRDRDNQPQHF. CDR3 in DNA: TGTGCCAGCAGGGACAGAGACAATCAGCCCCAGCATTTT.